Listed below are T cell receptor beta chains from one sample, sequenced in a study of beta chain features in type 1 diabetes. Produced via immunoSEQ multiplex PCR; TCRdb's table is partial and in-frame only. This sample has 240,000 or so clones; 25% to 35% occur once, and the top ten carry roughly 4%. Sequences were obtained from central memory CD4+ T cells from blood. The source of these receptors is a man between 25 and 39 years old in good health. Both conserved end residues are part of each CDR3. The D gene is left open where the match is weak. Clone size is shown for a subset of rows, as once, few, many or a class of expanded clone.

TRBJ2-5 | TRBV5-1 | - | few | TGCGCCAGCAGCATCACCCAAGAGACCCAGTACTTC | CASSITQETQYF
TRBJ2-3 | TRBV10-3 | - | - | TGTGCCATCAGTGAGGGGGGCGCAAGCACAGATACGCAGTATTTT | CAISEGGASTDTQYF
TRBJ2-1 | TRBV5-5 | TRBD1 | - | TGTGCCAGCAGCTTGGAAGGACAGGGATACAATGAGCAGTTCTTC | CASSLEGQGYNEQFF
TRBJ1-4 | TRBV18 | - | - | TGTGCCAGCTCACCTCCGGGGAGTTCGGGTGAAAAACTGTTTTTT | CASSPPGSSGEKLFF
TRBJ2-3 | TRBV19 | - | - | TGTGCCAGTACCCTTCGGGGATCGGGAGATACGCAGTATTTT | CASTLRGSGDTQYF
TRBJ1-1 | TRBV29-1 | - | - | TGCAGCGTTGGTGGAGGGATGGACGCTGAAGCTTTCTTT | CSVGGGMDAEAFF
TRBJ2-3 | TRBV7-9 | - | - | TGTGCCAGCAGGCAGGGGACAGATACGCAGTATTTT | CASRQGTDTQYF
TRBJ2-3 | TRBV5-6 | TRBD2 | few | TGTGCCAGCAGCTCGACTCGGGTGCTAGCGGGGCGCACAGATACGCAGTATTTT | CASSSTRVLAGRTDTQYF
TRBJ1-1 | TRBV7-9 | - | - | TGTGCCAGCAGCGTTGCGAACACTGAAGCTTTCTTT | CASSVANTEAFF
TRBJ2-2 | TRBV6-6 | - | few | TGTGCCAGCAGTCCACTCGATAGCTCGGTCACCGGGGAGCTGTTTTTT | CASSPLDSSVTGELFF
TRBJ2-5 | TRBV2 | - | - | TGTGCCAGCGAGGGTTCGGGAGCCGCCCAAGAGACCCAGTACTTC | CASEGSGAAQETQYF
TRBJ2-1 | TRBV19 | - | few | TGTGCCAGTAGGCAAATATCGTATAGCTCCTACAATGAGCAGTTCTTC | CASRQISYSSYNEQFF
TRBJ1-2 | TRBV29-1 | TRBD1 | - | TGCAGCGTGGGGACAGGGGGCAAGTATGGCTACACCTTC | CSVGTGGKYGYTF
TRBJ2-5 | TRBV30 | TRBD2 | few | TGTGCCTGGTCCCCGGGACTAGCGGGGATAGAGACCCAGTACTTC | CAWSPGLAGIETQYF
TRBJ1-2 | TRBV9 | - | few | TGTGCCAGCAGCCTAAGCCCCATCACAGGGAACGAAGGCTACACCTTC | CASSLSPITGNEGYTF
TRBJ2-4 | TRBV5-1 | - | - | TGCGCCAGCAGCTTGGACTTGGACATTCAGTACTTC | CASSLDLDIQYF
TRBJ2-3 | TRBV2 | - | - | TGTGCCAGCGGGGAGGGGGCTAGCACAGATACGCAGTATTTT | CASGEGASTDTQYF
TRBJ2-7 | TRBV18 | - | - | TGTGCCAGCTCACCAAATTCCCAGGGCACCTTCGAGCAGTACTTC | CASSPNSQGTFEQYF
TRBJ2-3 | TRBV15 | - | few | TGTGCCACCAGCTCGGTGGGGGGCTGGAGCACAGATACGCAGTATTTT | CATSSVGGWSTDTQYF
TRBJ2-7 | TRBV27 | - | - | TGTGCCAGCAGTTTATCGATCTGGCCAGTAGGACACGAGCAGTACTTC | CASSLSIWPVGHEQYF
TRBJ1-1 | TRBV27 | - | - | TGTGCCAGCAGTTCGGGACCGCCGAACACTGAAGCTTTCTTT | CASSSGPPNTEAFF
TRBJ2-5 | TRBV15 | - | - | TGTGCCACCAGCAGAGGGCCAGAAAGGGGGGAGACCCAGTACTTC | CATSRGPERGETQYF
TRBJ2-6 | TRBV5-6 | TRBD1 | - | TGTGCCAGCAGCCCAGGACAGGGAAGGACTGGGGCCAACGTCCTGACTTTC | CASSPGQGRTGANVLTF
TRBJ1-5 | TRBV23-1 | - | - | TGCGCCAGCAGTACCGGGACCGATAATCAGCCCCAGCATTTT | CASSTGTDNQPQHF
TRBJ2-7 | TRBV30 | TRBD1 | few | TGTGCCTGGAGTATTCGACAGGGGGCAGGCGAGCAGTACTTC | CAWSIRQGAGEQYF
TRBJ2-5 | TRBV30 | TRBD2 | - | TGTGCCTGGAGTGTAGACTTGCGGGGGGGCCAAGAGACCCAGTACTTC | CAWSVDLRGGQETQYF
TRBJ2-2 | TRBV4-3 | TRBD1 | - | TGCGCCAGCAGCCAGCTACAGGGGGCAGGGAACACCGGGGAGCTGTTTTTT | CASSQLQGAGNTGELFF
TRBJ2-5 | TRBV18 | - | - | TGTGCCAGCTCAGAGGGGGTTCAGGAGACCCAGTACTTC | CASSEGVQETQYF
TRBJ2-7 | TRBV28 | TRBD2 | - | TGTGCCAGCAGCCCTTCCCGACTAGCGGGCGCCTACGAGCAGTACTTC | CASSPSRLAGAYEQYF
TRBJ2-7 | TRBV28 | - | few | TGTGCCAGCAGCCCAGGGAGTCCCTACGAGCAGTACTTC | CASSPGSPYEQYF
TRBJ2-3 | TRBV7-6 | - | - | TGTGCCAGCAGCTTAGCGTACCGCACAGATACGCAGTATTTT | CASSLAYRTDTQYF
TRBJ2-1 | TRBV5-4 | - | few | TGTGCCAGCAGCTTCGATGCCGGCTACAATGAGCAGTTCTTC | CASSFDAGYNEQFF
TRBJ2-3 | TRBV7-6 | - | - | TGTGCCAGCAGCCCACCGGGGGCTCCTAATACGCAGTATTTT | CASSPPGAPNTQYF
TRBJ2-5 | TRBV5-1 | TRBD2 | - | TGCGCCAGCAGCAGCGACCCGGGACTAGCAAAAGAGACCCAGTACTTC | CASSSDPGLAKETQYF
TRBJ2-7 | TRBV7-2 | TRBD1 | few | TGTGCCAGCAGTCGGGACAGTGACTATAACTACGAGCAGTACTTC | CASSRDSDYNYEQYF
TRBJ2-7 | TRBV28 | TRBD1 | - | TGTGCCAGCAGTTTAAGGACAGGACACGAGCAGTACTTC | CASSLRTGHEQYF
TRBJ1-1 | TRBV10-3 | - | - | TGTGCCATCAGTGAGAGGAACACTGAAGCTTTCTTT | CAISERNTEAFF
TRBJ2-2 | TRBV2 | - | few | TGTGCCAGCAGACCATTACAGGGTCGTACCGGGGAGCTGTTTTTT | CASRPLQGRTGELFF
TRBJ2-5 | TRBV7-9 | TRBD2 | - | TGTGCCAGCAGCCCGAGGGGACTAGCATGGGAGACCCAGTACTTC | CASSPRGLAWETQYF
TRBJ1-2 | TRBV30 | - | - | TGTGCCTGGAGCTGGCAGGGCACTGCGTATGGCTACACCTTC | CAWSWQGTAYGYTF
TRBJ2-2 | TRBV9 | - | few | TGTGCCAGCAGCGTAGAGGGAGTTAACACCGGGGAGCTGTTTTTT | CASSVEGVNTGELFF
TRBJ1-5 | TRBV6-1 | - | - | TGTGCCAGCAGGGGACTGCCGAATCAGCCCCAGCATTTT | CASRGLPNQPQHF
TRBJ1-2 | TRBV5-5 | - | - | TGTGCCAGCAGCCAAAGGTCCACCTCGAGTAGCTATGGCTACACCTTC | CASSQRSTSSSYGYTF
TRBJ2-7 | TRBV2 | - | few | TGTGCCAGCAAGGGGCTGGTTCACGAGCAGTACTTC | CASKGLVHEQYF
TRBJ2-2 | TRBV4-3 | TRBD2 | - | TGCGCCAGCAGCCAAGATGGAGGTTCACGGTTGGGGACTAGCGGGGAGCTGTTTTTT | CASSQDGGSRLGTSGELFF
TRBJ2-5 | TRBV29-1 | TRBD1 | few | TGCAGCGTCCGGACAGGGGAGGAGACCCAGTACTTC | CSVRTGEETQYF
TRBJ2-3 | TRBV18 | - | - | TGTGCCAGCTCAGACGGACAGTCGGATACGCAGTATTTT | CASSDGQSDTQYF
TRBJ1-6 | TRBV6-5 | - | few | TGTGCCATCAAAGCACAGGGCTTGGGTAATTCACCCCTCCACTTT | CAIKAQGLGNSPLHF
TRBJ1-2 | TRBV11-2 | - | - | TGTGCCAGCAGCTTACAAGGGAACGTCAGCCCCTTGGGAGGCTACACCTTC | CASSLQGNVSPLGGYTF
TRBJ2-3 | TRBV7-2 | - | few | TGTGCCAGCAGCTCAGACTACACAGATACGCAGTATTTT | CASSSDYTDTQYF